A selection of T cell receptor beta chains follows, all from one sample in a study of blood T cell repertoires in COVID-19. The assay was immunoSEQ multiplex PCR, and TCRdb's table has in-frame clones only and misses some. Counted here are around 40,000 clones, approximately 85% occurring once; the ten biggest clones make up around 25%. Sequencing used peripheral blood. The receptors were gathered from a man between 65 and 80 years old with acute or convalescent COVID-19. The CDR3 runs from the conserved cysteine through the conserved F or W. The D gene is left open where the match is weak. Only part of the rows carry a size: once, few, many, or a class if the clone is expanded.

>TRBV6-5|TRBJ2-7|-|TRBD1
TGTGCCTCCCGACAGGGCTACGAGCAGTACTTC
CASRQGYEQYF
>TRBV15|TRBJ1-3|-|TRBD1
TGTGCCACCAGCAGGGGAGATCAGGGGGCTGGAAACACCATATATTTT
CATSRGDQGAGNTIYF
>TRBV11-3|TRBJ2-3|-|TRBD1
TGTGCCAGCAGCTTAGCGGGACAGGGGGGCACAGATACGCAGTATTTT
CASSLAGQGGTDTQYF
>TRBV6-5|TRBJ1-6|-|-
TGTGCCAGCATCCTGACAGGTTATAATTCACCCCTCCACTTT
CASILTGYNSPLHF
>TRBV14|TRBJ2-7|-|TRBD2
TGTGCCAGCAGCCCTCACGGGGGGGCCTACGAGCAGTACTTC
CASSPHGGAYEQYF
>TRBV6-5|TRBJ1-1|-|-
TGTGCCAGCAGTCTCTTCGGGGGTCCGGAAGCTTTCTTT
CASSLFGGPEAFF
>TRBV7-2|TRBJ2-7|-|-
TGTGCCAGCAGCTCCCTCCACGAGCAGTACTTC
CASSSLHEQYF
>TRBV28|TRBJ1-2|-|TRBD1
TGTGCCAGCAGATTGGACAGGGTGGCCGGCTACACCTTC
CASRLDRVAGYTF
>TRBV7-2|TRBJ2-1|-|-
TGTGCCAGCAGCCACAGGGAAAGGCATGAGCAGTTCTTC
CASSHRERHEQFF
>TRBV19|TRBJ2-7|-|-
TGTGCCAGTAGTATAGGATTGGGGGCCTCCTACGAGCAGTACTTC
CASSIGLGASYEQYF
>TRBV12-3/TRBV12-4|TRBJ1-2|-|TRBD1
TGTGCCAGCAGTGCGGACAGGGGAGGCTACACCTTC
CASSADRGGYTF
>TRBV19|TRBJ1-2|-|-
TGTGCCACCTCAACCGGGAGCACACTATGGTTTGGCTACACCTTC
CATSTGSTLWFGYTF
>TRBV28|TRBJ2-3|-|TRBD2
TGTGCCAGCAGTAAGGGACTAGTCGGCACAGATACGCAGTATTTT
CASSKGLVGTDTQYF
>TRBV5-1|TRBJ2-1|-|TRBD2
TGCGCCAGCAGCTCTCGGACTAGCGGGAGTATCAGGAATGAGCAGTTCTTC
CASSSRTSGSIRNEQFF
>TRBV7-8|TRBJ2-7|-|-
TGTGCCAGCAGGGCGGGACGGACCTCCTACGAGCAGTACTTC
CASRAGRTSYEQYF
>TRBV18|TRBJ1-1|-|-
TGTGCCAGCTCCAAAGGTGGGCAGGGATTCACTGAAGCTTTCTTT
CASSKGGQGFTEAFF
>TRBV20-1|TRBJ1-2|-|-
TGCAGTGCTTATACAGGGTCAGACACCTTC
CSAYTGSDTF
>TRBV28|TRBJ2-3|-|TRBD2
TGTGCCACCCCGCGACTAGCGGGAGCCACAGATACGCAGTATTTT
CATPRLAGATDTQYF
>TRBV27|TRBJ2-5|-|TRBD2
TGTGCCAGCATAGCGGGAGGAGGGGAGACCCAGTACTTC
CASIAGGGETQYF
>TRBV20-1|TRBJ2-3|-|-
TGCAGTGCTGAGAGAGGGACTTTGAGGTATTTT
CSAERGTLRYF
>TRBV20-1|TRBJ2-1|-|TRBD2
TGCAGTGCTAGTGGCCTAGCGGGCCTCCCCATTTCCTACAATGAGCAGTTCTTC
CSASGLAGLPISYNEQFF
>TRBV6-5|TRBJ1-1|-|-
TGTGCCAGCAGATGGGGGGATAGGGGCACTGAAGCTTTCTTT
CASRWGDRGTEAFF
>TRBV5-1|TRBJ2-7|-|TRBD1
TGCGCCAGCAGCTTGGCCGGGACAGGGGGCCACGAGCAGTACTTC
CASSLAGTGGHEQYF
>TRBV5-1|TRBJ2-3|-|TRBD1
TGCGCCAGCAGCTTGGGGACAGGGCAAAGCACAGATACGCAGTATTTT
CASSLGTGQSTDTQYF
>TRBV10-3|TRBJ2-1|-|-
TGTGCCGCCCGGGAAGGCGTCGACAATGAGCAGTTCTTC
CAAREGVDNEQFF
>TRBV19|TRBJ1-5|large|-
TGTGCCAGTAGTCCGGGACTCCATAGCAATCAGCCCCAGCATTTT
CASSPGLHSNQPQHF
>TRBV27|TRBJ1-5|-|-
TGTGCCAGCAGCAGGGGTAGCAATCAGCCCCAGCATTTT
CASSRGSNQPQHF
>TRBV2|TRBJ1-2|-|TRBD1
TGTGCCAGCAGTGGACAGGGACTTCCTGGCTACACCTTC
CASSGQGLPGYTF
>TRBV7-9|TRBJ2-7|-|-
TGTGCCAGCACCCTACCCGGCTCCTACGAGCAGTACTTC
CASTLPGSYEQYF
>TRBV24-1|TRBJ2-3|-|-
TGTGCCACCAGTGACGGTTTTTCCGCCAGCACAGATACGCAGTATTTT
CATSDGFSASTDTQYF
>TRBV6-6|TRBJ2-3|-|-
TGTGCCAGCAGTTACAGGGCGGGGATGACAGATACGCAGTATTTT
CASSYRAGMTDTQYF
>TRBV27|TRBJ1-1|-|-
TGTGCCAGCAGTTTGGCTCGGGACACTGAAGCTTTCTTT
CASSLARDTEAFF
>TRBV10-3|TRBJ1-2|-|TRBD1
TGTGCCATCAGTGAGTCGAGTGTTCGGTTACAGGGGGACTATGGCTACACCTTC
CAISESSVRLQGDYGYTF
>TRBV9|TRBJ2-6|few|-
TGTGCCAGCAGCGTAGAAGGGGCTGGCGGGGCCAACGTCCTGACTTTC
CASSVEGAGGANVLTF
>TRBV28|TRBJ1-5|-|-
TGTGCCAGCACCCCGGACAGTAGCAATCAGCCCCAGCATTTT
CASTPDSSNQPQHF
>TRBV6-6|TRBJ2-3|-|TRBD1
TGTGCCAGCAGTTACAAGACAGGGACCACAGATACGCAGTATTTT
CASSYKTGTTDTQYF
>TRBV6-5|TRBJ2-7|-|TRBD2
TGTGCCAGCAGCCTAGCGGACTCCTACGAGCAGTACTTC
CASSLADSYEQYF
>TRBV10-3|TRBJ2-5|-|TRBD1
TGTGCCATCAGTCGGGGACAGGGAGGAGGACTACAGACTTACTTC
CAISRGQGGGLQTYF
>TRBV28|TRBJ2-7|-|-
TGTGCCAGCAGTTTGATATCGAGCTCCTACGAGCAGTACTTC
CASSLISSSYEQYF
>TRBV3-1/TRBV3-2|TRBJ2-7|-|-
TGTGCCAGCAGCCAAGATTGGCACTACCAGTACTTC
CASSQDWHYQYF
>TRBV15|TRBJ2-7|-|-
TGTGCCACCAGCAGACAGGGTTACGAGCAGTACTTC
CATSRQGYEQYF
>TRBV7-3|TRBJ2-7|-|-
TGTGCCAGCAGCCCAGGACTGCACGGCGAGCAGTACTTC
CASSPGLHGEQYF
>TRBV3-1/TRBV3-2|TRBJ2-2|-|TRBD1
TGTGCCAGCAGCCAAGGACAGGGGAGAAACACCGGGGAGCTGTTTTTT
CASSQGQGRNTGELFF
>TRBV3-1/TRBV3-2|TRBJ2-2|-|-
TGTGCCAGCAGTCCCTTACCGGGTAGCGGACCGAACACCGGGGAGCTGTTTTTT
CASSPLPGSGPNTGELFF
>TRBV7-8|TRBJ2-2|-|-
TGTGCCAGCAGCTTAAGGAGCGGAACGAACACCGGGGAGCTGTTTTTT
CASSLRSGTNTGELFF
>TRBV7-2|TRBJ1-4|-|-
TGTGCCAGCAGCTTCGAAGGACAGTGGTCGGGCGCACTGTTTTTT
CASSFEGQWSGALFF
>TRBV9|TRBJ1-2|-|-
TGTGCCAGCAGCGTAGTGGCCCAGGGCTATGGCTACACCTTC
CASSVVAQGYGYTF
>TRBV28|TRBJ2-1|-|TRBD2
TGTGCCAGCAGGCTCCCTCTAGCGGAGGGCAATGAGCAGTTCTTC
CASRLPLAEGNEQFF
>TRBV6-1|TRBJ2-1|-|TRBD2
TGTGCCAGCAGTGAAGGACTAGCGGGGGACAATGAGCAGTTCTTC
CASSEGLAGDNEQFF
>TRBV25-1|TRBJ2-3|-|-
TGTGCCAGCAGCCGTGAGGGTGCAGAGCTCTCAGGTACGCAGTATTTT
CASSREGAELSGTQYF
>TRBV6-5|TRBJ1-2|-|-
TGTGCCAGCACCCAGGGGACCGTGCATGGCTACACCTTC
CASTQGTVHGYTF
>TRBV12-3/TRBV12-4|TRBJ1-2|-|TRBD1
TGTGCCAGCAGCACCGGGACAGGGCCGAGCTACACCTTC
CASSTGTGPSYTF
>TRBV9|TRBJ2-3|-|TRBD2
TGTGCCAGCAGCCCTAGAGTAGCGGGAGGAAGAGATACGCAGTATTTT
CASSPRVAGGRDTQYF